These 15 T cell receptor beta chains came from one sample sequenced in a study of T cell responses to AZD1222 COVID-19 vaccine. The repertoire was sequenced with immunoSEQ multiplex PCR; TCRdb's copy has only in-frame clones and lacks some. Seen here are about 170,000 clones, just over 90% observed once, and the top ten hold roughly 3.9%. The sample in question was peripheral blood, obtained on day 0 of AZD1222 vaccination. These TCRs come from an adult in good health.

This clone was seen a single time. The chain is built from TRBV6-4 and TRBJ1-2; D gene ambiguous. This CDR3 contains 12 residues. CDR1 MRHNA and CDR2 SNTAGT come from the germline V gene. V dropped 3 bases and J dropped 3 bases, with 5 bases sitting between them. The CDR3 DNA follows: TGTGCCAGCAGTGAGGGCGACTATGGCTACACCTTC. Amino acids: CASSEGDYGYTF.

J is TRBJ2-2 and V is TRBV11-3, with 7 positions matching TRBD2. V lost 5 bases and J lost 5; bases outside the gene matches: 5. The CDR3 consists of 14 residues. Looked up from germline, CDR1 is SGHNT and CDR2 is YENEEA. The DNA of the CDR3 is TGTGCCAGCAGCCCTGCGGGAGTGACCGGGGAGCTGTTTTTT. Translating gives CASSPAGVTGELFF.

The gene calls are TRBV19 and TRBJ1-2; D remains unclear. CDR1 is LNHDA, CDR2 SQIVND, per germline (reference sequence). V lost 7 bases, J lost 3 bases, and 12 bases lay in between. The CDR3 is made up of 13 amino acids. The CDR3 reads CASTGPSYYGYTF. DNA of the CDR3: TGTGCCAGTACAGGACCCTCTTACTATGGCTACACCTTC.

In its sample, this clone was seen once. The chain recombines TRBV5-1 with TRBJ2-1, with 7 bases fitting TRBD2. The CDR3 extends over 12 amino acids. Per germline, CDR1 SGHRS and CDR2 YFSETQ. Losses at the gene ends were 5 bases for V and 9 bases for J; bases not matched to a gene: 5. DNA for the CDR3: TGCGCCAGCAGTTTCAGCGGGATTGAGCAGTTCTTC. Protein sequence: CASSFSGIEQFF.

The rearrangement links TRBV7-9 to TRBJ2-7; 8 positions match TRBD2. Germline assignment: CDR1 SEHNR and CDR2 FQNEAQ (reference sequence). The CDR3 contains 14 residues. J gave up 2 bases and V 5 bases, and 5 bases lay outside the gene matches. CDR3 sequence: CASSRSGTTYEQYF. CDR3 coding DNA: TGTGCCAGCAGCCGTAGCGGGACGACCTACGAGCAGTACTTC.

V gene TRBV5-1 combines with J gene TRBJ2-7; unclear D gene. This CDR3 region has 15 residues. Germline CDR1 reads SGHRS; CDR2 reads YFSETQ. The V and J ends lost 0 bases and 2 bases respectively, with 12 bases between them. The CDR3 DNA sequence: TGCGCCAGCAGCTTGGATGGGCCCCCCGCCTACGAGCAGTACTTC. Translating gives CASSLDGPPAYEQYF.

The V call is TRBV7-9, the J call TRBJ1-2; 11 bases map to TRBD1. The CDR3 length is 19 residues. V gave up 4 bases and J gave up 4 bases; unmatched junction bases: 17. In germline, CDR1 is SEHNR, CDR2 FQNEAQ (reference sequence). This CDR3 is CASSSLGGGQGVFGYGYTF. Here the CDR3 DNA reads TGTGCCAGCAGCTCGCTCGGCGGGGGACAGGGGGTTTTTGGCTATGGCTACACCTTC. The variable domain in full, with the rest retrieved from reference TRBV7-9 and TRBJ1-2, is DTGVSQNPRHKITKRGQNVTFRCDPISEHNRLYWYRQTLGQGPEFLTYFQNEAQLEKSRLLSDRFSAERPKGSFSTLEIQRTEQGDSAMYLCASSSLGGGQGVFGYGYTFGSGTRLTVV.

This clone came up once. This sequence joins TRBV6-1 and TRBJ2-1; tentatively, D is TRBD2 (7 bases). This CDR3 is built from 17 residues. Trimming pared 3 bases from V and 1 base from J, leaving 16 bases between. Germline CDR1 is MNHNS and CDR2 is SASEGT. CDR3 DNA: TGTGCCAGCAGTGACCCTCCCGGGGGGCGGTCCTACAATGAGCAGTTCTTC. This gives the protein CASSDPPGGRSYNEQFF.

The chain couples TRBV30 to TRBJ2-7; D is ambiguous. V lost 5 bases to trimming and J lost 1 base, with 6 bases between them. The CDR3 is 11 amino acids. Germline values: CDR1 GTSNPN, CDR2 SVGIG (reference sequence). The CDR3 DNA sequence: TGTGCCTGGTTCGATTCCTACGAGCAGTACTTC. The encoded protein is CAWFDSYEQYF.

CDR3 bases: TGCGCCAGCAGTTATCGGACAGGGAAGGCTCTAGGCTATGGCTACACCTTC. It translates to CASSYRTGKALGYGYTF. The V call is TRBV5-1, the J call TRBJ1-2; 8 bases match TRBD1. The length of the CDR3 is 17 residues. Losses at the gene ends were 5 bases for V and 4 bases for J; bases not matched to a gene: 16. Germline V lookup: CDR1 SGHRS, CDR2 YFSETQ.

This sequence joins TRBV27 and TRBJ1-1; tentatively, D is TRBD1 (6 bases). V lost 5 bases and J 7 bases, leaving 23 bases between the germline ends. Germline lookup yields CDR1 MNHEY and CDR2 SMNVEV (reference sequence). The CDR3 loop spans 16 amino acids. The CDR3 loop is CASSTNRDPVTNEAFF. CDR3 sequence (DNA): TGTGCCAGCAGTACCAACAGGGATCCTGTCACCAATGAAGCTTTCTTT.

The chain uses TRBV18 and TRBJ1-6; D unresolved. The CDR3 loop spans 15 amino acids. The V and J ends lost 0 bases and 8 bases respectively, with 11 bases between them. From germline, CDR1 is KGHSH and CDR2 LQKENI. The CDR3 DNA follows: TGTGCCAGCTCACCACCGCTCGGAGGTGATTCACCCCTCCACTTT. Protein product: CASSPPLGGDSPLHF.

The chain is built from TRBV28 and TRBJ1-2, with D perhaps matching TRBD1 (5 bases). CDR1 and CDR2 (germline): MDHEN, SYDVKM. Between the trimmed V and J ends, which lost 6 bases and 7 bases, there was a span of 15 bases. The CDR3 has 13 residues. Here the CDR3 DNA reads TGTGCCAGCAGCGGTGGGGCCCTGCGTGGCTACACCTTC. It translates to CASSGGALRGYTF.

A single count supports this clone. CDR3 amino acids: CASSLEMNTEAFF. The CDR3 region has the DNA TGTGCCAGCAGCTTGGAAATGAACACTGAAGCTTTCTTT. The J gene is TRBJ1-1, the V gene TRBV5-8; D is uncertain. V shed 0 bases and J shed 0 bases, with 3 bases lying between them. Germline CDR1 is SGHTS and CDR2 is YDEGEE. CDR3 length: 13 residues.

This chain connects TRBV7-9 to TRBJ1-5; TRBD1 matches at 10 bases. Trimming cost V 4 bases and J 6 bases; bases outside gene matches: 12. The CDR3 contains 17 residues. The germline V gene encodes CDR1 SEHNR and CDR2 FQNEAQ (reference sequence). CDR3 amino acids: CASSWGQGRPGGQPQHF. The CDR3 DNA follows: TGTGCCAGCAGCTGGGGACAGGGGCGACCGGGAGGTCAGCCCCAGCATTTT.